This T cell receptor (beta chain) was captured by sequencing in a study of cytomegalovirus exposure and HLA in healthy donors. For the study at large: In an earlier analysis, approximately 120 million unique TCR beta sequences were found from approximately 170 million T cells. Genotyping of some 400 donors showed that around 85% belonged to the Caucasian-associated ancestry cluster. Study results and limitations: Later analysis associated a missense DCLRE1C variant with TCR beta V- and J-gene trimming. A previous analysis found most TCR beta V segments productive roughly 87% or roughly 30% of the time.

The CDR3 sequence is 13 residues long. V was trimmed by 6 bases and J by 4 bases, leaving 12 bases between them. CDR1 and CDR2 (germline): MNHNS, SASEGT. Turning to this clone: Antigen unknown.

Both 60 Vbeta primers and 13 Jbeta primers went into the PCR. The table came from immunoSEQ multiplex PCR; TCRdb's copy has only in-frame clones and leaves some out. Listed are some 150,000 clones; 2% to 3% falls within the top ten. This chain connects TRBV6-1 to TRBJ1-1; tentatively, D is TRBD1 (6 bases). Source material: PBMCs. The receptor was derived from a man aged 40-49 years in good health and CMV-seronegative. CDR3 protein: CASRPQGSTEAFF. CDR3 nucleotide sequence: TGTGCCAGCAGACCCCAGGGGAGCACTGAAGCTTTCTTT.